This T cell receptor (beta chain) was obtained from a study of PD-L1 blockade in urothelial cancer. CDR3 size: 15 residues. Per germline, CDR1 SGHNT and CDR2 YYREEE (reference sequence). Trimming pared 2 bases from V and 0 bases from J, leaving 11 bases between. Method: immunoSEQ multiplex PCR; TCRdb's copy keeps in-frame clones and lacks some. Here the sample spans tens of thousands of clones, 84% being singletons. Stated time point: pretreatment peripheral blood. The clonotype was recovered from a woman in her 70s with urothelial cancer. Sequencing used PBMCs, obtained around atezolizumab (anti-PD-L1) treatment. The chain carries TRBV5-4 and TRBJ1-2; no clear D gene. The CDR3 DNA reads TGTGCCAGCAGCTTAAGGACTGTGGCTAACTATGGCTACACCTTC. Protein product: CASSLRTVANYGYTF. The full variable domain, in which reference TRBV5-4 and TRBJ1-2 provide the parts outside the CDR3, is ETGVTQSPTHLIKTRGQQVTLRCSSQSGHNTVSWYQQALGQGPQFIFQYYREEENGRGNFPPRFSGLQFPNYSSELNVNALELDDSALYLCASSLRTVANYGYTFGSGTRLTVV.